This section outlines one T cell receptor (beta chain) sequence together with its context. Its specificity is unknown. The protocol was immunoSEQ multiplex PCR, while the TCRdb copy is restricted to in-frame clones and leaves out a portion. The table includes about 490,000 clones, 65% to 85% detected once. V shed 0 bases, J shed 7 bases, and the junction held 4 bases outside the gene matches. The CDR3 contains 13 residues. Germline CDR1 is SGDLS and CDR2 is YYNGEE. These data are taken from a study of shared clonotypes between healthy human individuals. Study-wide points: Deeper or shallower sequencing was expected to change how clonotypes are shared among donors.

This clonotype originated in a woman between 40 and 55 years old in good health. Some clones in this sample may be carry-over from other donors' samples. Source material: PBMCs. The chain uses TRBV9 and TRBJ2-7, with 7 bases aligning to TRBD2. CDR3 protein: CASSVAGRGEQYF. DNA for the CDR3: TGTGCCAGCAGCGTAGCGGGGAGGGGTGAGCAGTACTTC. The whole variable domain, remainder taken from reference TRBV9 and TRBJ2-7, is DSGVTQTPKHLITATGQRVTLRCSPRSGDLSVYWYQQSLDQGLQFLIQYYNGEERAKGNILERFSAQQFPDLHSELNLSSLELGDSALYFCASSVAGRGEQYFGPGTRLTVT.